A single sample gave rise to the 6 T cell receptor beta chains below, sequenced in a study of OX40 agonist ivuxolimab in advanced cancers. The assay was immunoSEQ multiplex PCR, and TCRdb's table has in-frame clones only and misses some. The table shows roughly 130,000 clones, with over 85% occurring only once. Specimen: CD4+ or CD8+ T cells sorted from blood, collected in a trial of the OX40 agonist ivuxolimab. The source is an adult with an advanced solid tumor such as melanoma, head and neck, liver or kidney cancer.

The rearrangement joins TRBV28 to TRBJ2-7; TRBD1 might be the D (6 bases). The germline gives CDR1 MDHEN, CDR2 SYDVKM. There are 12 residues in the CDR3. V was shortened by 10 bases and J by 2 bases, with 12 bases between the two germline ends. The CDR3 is CATGQRPYEQYF. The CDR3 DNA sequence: TGTGCCACTGGACAGAGGCCCTACGAGCAGTACTTC.

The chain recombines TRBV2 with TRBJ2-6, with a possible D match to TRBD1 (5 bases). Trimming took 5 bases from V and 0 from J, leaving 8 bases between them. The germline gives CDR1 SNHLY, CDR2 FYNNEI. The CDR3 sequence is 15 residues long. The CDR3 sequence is CASSRDSSGANVLTF. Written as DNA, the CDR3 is TGTGCCAGCAGTCGCGACAGCTCTGGGGCCAACGTCCTGACTTTC.

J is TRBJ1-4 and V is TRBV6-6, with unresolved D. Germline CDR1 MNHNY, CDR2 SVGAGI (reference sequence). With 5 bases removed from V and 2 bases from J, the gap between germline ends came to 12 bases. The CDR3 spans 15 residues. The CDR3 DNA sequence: TGTGCCAGCAGTCGCGGCGCGGGGACTAATGAAAAACTGTTTTTT. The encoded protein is CASSRGAGTNEKLFF.

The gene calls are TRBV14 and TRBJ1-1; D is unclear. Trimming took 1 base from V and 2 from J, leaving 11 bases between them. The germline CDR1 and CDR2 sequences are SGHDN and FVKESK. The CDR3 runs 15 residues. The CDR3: CASSQVPRTNTEAFF. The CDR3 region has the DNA TGTGCCAGCAGCCAAGTCCCCAGGACTAACACTGAAGCTTTCTTT.

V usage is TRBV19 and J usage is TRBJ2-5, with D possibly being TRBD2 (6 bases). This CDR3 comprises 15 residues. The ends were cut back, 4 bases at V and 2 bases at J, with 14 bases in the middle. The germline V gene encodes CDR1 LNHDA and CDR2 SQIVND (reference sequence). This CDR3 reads CASSRSRDSQETQYF. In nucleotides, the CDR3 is TGTGCCAGTAGTAGGTCCCGGGACTCACAAGAGACCCAGTACTTC.

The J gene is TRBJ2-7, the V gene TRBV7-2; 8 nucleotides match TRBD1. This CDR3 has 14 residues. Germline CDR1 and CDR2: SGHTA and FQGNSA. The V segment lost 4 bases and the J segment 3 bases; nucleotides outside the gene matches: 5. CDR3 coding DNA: TGTGCCAGCAGCTGGGGACAGGAACGCTACGAGCAGTACTTC. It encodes CASSWGQERYEQYF.